The next 28 T cell receptor beta chains were all read from a single sample in a study of identical twins. TCRdb itself ran the 5' RACE reads through MiXCR, one entry per CDR3 protein. The table has more than 650,000 distinct CDR3 sequences, roughly 6% seen once; the top ten hold under 2%. The specimen sequenced was naive T cells sorted from blood. The source is a man between 18 and 35 years old in good health.

In its sample, this clonotype was seen many times. The chain has TRBV9 and TRBJ2-5; D perhaps matches TRBD2 (5 bases). Germline assignment: CDR1 SGDLS and CDR2 YYNGEE. This CDR3 is 12 amino acids long. V lost 4 bases and J 4 bases, leaving 8 bases between the germline ends. In nucleotides, the CDR3 is TGTGCCAGCAGCCCCGAGGGAGAGACCCAGTACTTC. It specifies CASSPEGETQYF. Variable domain in full (rest from reference TRBV9 and TRBJ2-5): DSGVTQTPKHLITATGQRVTLRCSPRSGDLSVYWYQQSLDQGLQFLIQYYNGEERAKGNILERFSAQQFPDLHSELNLSSLELGDSALYFCASSPEGETQYFGPGTRLLVL.

This clonotype came up a few times. The J gene is TRBJ2-7, the V gene TRBV6-1; 8 nucleotides align to TRBD1. The CDR3 runs to 15 residues. Germline CDR1 is MNHNS and CDR2 is SASEGT. The ends lost 7 bases at V and 7 bases at J; junction bases unmatched: 15. This CDR3 is CASTKLGQGTSEQYF. The DNA of the CDR3 is TGTGCCAGCACCAAACTTGGACAGGGAACTAGTGAGCAGTACTTC.

This clonotype was recorded at least ten times. The chain recombines TRBV12-3 or TRBV12-4 with TRBJ2-1, with D unclear. This CDR3 is 12 amino acids long. Trimming cost V 6 bases and J 6 bases, with 9 bases left between them. The chain's CDR3 is CASSQYFNEQFF. DNA of the CDR3: TGTGCCAGCAGCCAGTATTTCAATGAGCAGTTCTTC.

This clonotype has at least ten counts. The gene calls are TRBV6-2 or TRBV6-3 and TRBJ1-1; D call uncertain. Trimming pared 7 bases from V and 1 base from J, leaving 13 bases between. This CDR3 spans 14 amino acids. The germline CDR1 and CDR2 sequences are MNHEY and SVGEGT. Written as DNA, the CDR3 is TGTGCCAGCAAATTGGGTAGCCGGAACACTGAAGCTTTCTTT. It encodes CASKLGSRNTEAFF.

This clonotype came up a few times. The J gene is TRBJ2-7, the V gene TRBV5-1; 11 positions match TRBD2. V lost 0 bases, J lost 6 bases, and 2 bases stayed unmatched. Germline loops: CDR1 SGHRS, CDR2 YFSETQ. There are 14 residues in the CDR3. CDR3 coding DNA: TGCGCCAGCAGCTTGGAACTAGCGGGAGTCGAGCAGTACTTC. As protein: CASSLELAGVEQYF.

This clonotype occurred a few times. The chain links TRBV2 to TRBJ2-4; the match to TRBD2 covers 11 bases. CDR1 and CDR2 (germline): SNHLY, FYNNEI. The CDR3 runs 16 residues. V dropped 8 bases and J dropped 4; count of bases not matched to a gene: 10. In DNA form, the CDR3 reads TGTGCCAGCCGGGGAGCTAGCGGGAGGCCAAAAAACATTCAGTACTTC. This codes for CASRGASGRPKNIQYF.

This clonotype came up many times. The CDR3 coding sequence is TGCAGCCCCGTCAGGAGGTCGAACGACTTGGGGGGCTACGAGCAGTACGTC. Encoded protein: CSPVRRSNDLGGYEQYV. The chain employs TRBV29-1 and TRBJ2-7; possibly TRBD2 for D (6 bases). The ends were cut back, 8 bases at V and 3 bases at J, with 29 bases in the middle. The length of the CDR3 is 17 residues. Per the germline V gene, CDR1 is SQVTM and CDR2 is ANQGSEA.

This clonotype has a count of ten or more. The chain couples TRBV5-1 to TRBJ2-1; tentative D call: TRBD2 (5 bases). V was shortened by 1 base and J by 0 bases, with 8 bases between the two germline ends. CDR1 SGHRS and CDR2 YFSETQ come from the germline V gene. The CDR3 totals 15 residues. The CDR3 loop reads CASSLPRDSYNEQFF. Written as DNA, the CDR3 is TGCGCCAGCAGCTTGCCTCGGGACTCCTACAATGAGCAGTTCTTC.

This clonotype occurred many times. The V and J genes are TRBV29-1 and TRBJ2-7; no clear D gene. The CDR3 length is 11 residues. Germline CDR1 reads SQVTM; CDR2 reads ANQGSEA. V dropped 6 bases and J dropped 3 bases, with 9 bases sitting between them. For the CDR3, the DNA is TGCAGCGTCTTAGGCGGCTACGAGCAGTACTTC. Protein: CSVLGGYEQYF.

Ten or more counts support this clonotype. V is TRBV11-1 and J is TRBJ2-1, with D maybe TRBD1 (6 bases). The germline V and J ends were trimmed by 5 bases and 9 bases, with 14 bases remaining between them. This CDR3 spans 13 amino acids. Germline values: CDR1 SGHAT, CDR2 FQDESV (reference sequence). CDR3 amino acids: CASSRTGRPEQFF. For the CDR3, the DNA is TGTGCCAGCAGCCGAACAGGGCGCCCTGAGCAGTTCTTC.

In its sample, this clonotype was seen many times. This chain links TRBV15 with TRBJ2-2, with 8 positions matching TRBD1. This CDR3 has 15 residues. Germline CDR1 is LNHNV and CDR2 is YYDKDF (reference sequence). The V and J ends lost 8 bases and 4 bases, in that order; junction bases with no gene match: 9. CDR3 bases: TGTGCCACCCGGGCAGCAGGGGGCATCACCGGGGAGCTGTTTTTT. Translation: CATRAAGGITGELFF.

This clonotype has just a few counts. This chain uses TRBV3-1 with TRBJ2-2; weak D call: TRBD2 (6 bases). CDR3 length equals 14 residues. Germline V gene sequence: CDR1 LGHDT, CDR2 YNNKEL (reference sequence). V was cut by 2 bases and J by 6 bases, with 10 bases left in between. The CDR3 region is CASSQFGSPGELFF. The DNA for the CDR3 is TGTGCCAGCAGCCAATTCGGGAGTCCCGGGGAGCTGTTTTTT. Full variable domain (outside the CDR3, taken from reference TRBV3-1 and TRBJ2-2): DTAVSQTPKYLVTQMGNDKSIKCEQNLGHDTMYWYKQDSKKFLKIMFSYNNKELIINETVPNRFSPKSPDKAHLNLHINSLELGDSAVYFCASSQFGSPGELFFGEGSRLTVL.

This clonotype was seen a handful of times. The V gene is TRBV12-3 or TRBV12-4, the J gene TRBJ1-2; D not resolved. Trimming removed 6 bases from V and 8 bases from J, with 22 bases in between. This CDR3 region has 15 residues. CDR3: CASSPRPGSMEGYTF. In DNA form, the CDR3 reads TGTGCCAGCAGCCCACGACCGGGCTCGATGGAAGGCTACACCTTC.

V gene TRBV6-1 combines with J gene TRBJ2-1, with D possibly TRBD2 on 5 matching bases. V lost 3 bases and J lost 0, with 9 bases in between. Germline CDR1 is MNHNS and CDR2 is SASEGT. The CDR3 covers 15 residues. The CDR3 DNA reads TGTGCCAGCAGTGACGGCGGAGGCTCCTACAATGAGCAGTTCTTC. It is translated as CASSDGGGSYNEQFF.

This clonotype was observed a few times. The V call is TRBV11-2, the J call TRBJ2-3; TRBD2 matches 13 bases. Unmatched junction bases numbered 11, after V lost 6 bases and J lost 5 bases. Germline V gene data show CDR1 as SGHAT and CDR2 as FQNNGV. The CDR3 runs 17 residues. The CDR3 spells CASSLVTSGRAQDTQYF. The CDR3 DNA sequence: TGTGCCAGCAGTCTAGTAACTAGCGGGAGGGCCCAAGATACGCAGTATTTT. The whole variable domain, remainder taken from reference TRBV11-2 and TRBJ2-3, is EAGVAQSPRYKIIEKRQSVAFWCNPISGHATLYWYQQILGQGPKLLIQFQNNGVVDDSQLPKDRFSAERLKGVDSTLKIQPAKLEDSAVYLCASSLVTSGRAQDTQYFGPGTRLTVL.

The chain links TRBV5-6 to TRBJ2-3; D is unclear. Per germline, CDR1 SGHDT and CDR2 YYEEEE. V shed 0 bases and J shed 4 bases, with 6 bases lying between them. The CDR3 totals 13 residues. Here the CDR3 reads CASSLDVADTQYF. CDR3 in DNA: TGTGCCAGCAGCTTGGACGTAGCAGATACGCAGTATTTT.

The chain couples TRBV15 to TRBJ2-1, with D hard to call. The CDR3 length is 17 residues. Germline V gene data show CDR1 as LNHNV and CDR2 as YYDKDF (reference sequence). The ends were cut back, 1 base at V and 3 bases at J, with 16 bases in the middle. The CDR3 region is CATSRVPGPSIYNEQFF. CDR3 nucleotides: TGTGCCACCAGCAGAGTCCCGGGCCCCTCAATCTACAATGAGCAGTTCTTC.

This sequence joins TRBV9 and TRBJ2-1; D unresolved. Germline loops: CDR1 SGDLS, CDR2 YYNGEE. CDR3 length: 13 amino acids. Trimming cost V 0 bases and J 5 bases, with 6 bases left between them. The CDR3 loop is CASSVAGNNEQFF. CDR3 DNA sequence: TGTGCCAGCAGCGTAGCTGGGAACAATGAGCAGTTCTTC.

This clonotype was observed at least ten times. V gene TRBV29-1 combines with J gene TRBJ1-1, with D hard to call. CDR3 length equals 15 residues. V was trimmed by 7 bases and J by 3 bases, leaving 21 bases between them. Per the germline V gene, CDR1 is SQVTM and CDR2 is ANQGSEA. The CDR3 reads CSAIRQRPSYTEAFF. The CDR3 bases are TGCAGCGCCATCCGCCAGAGACCTTCCTACACTGAAGCTTTCTTT.

This chain links TRBV7-8 with TRBJ1-4; D is unclear. The V gene lost 6 bases and the J gene lost 2 bases, with 10 bases spanning the gap. The CDR3 runs to 14 residues. CDR1 and CDR2 from the germline V gene are SGHVS and FQNEAQ. The CDR3 protein is CASRPGRTNEKLFF. DNA of the CDR3: TGTGCCAGCAGACCCGGAAGGACTAATGAAAAACTGTTTTTT.

In this sample, this clonotype turned up many times. J is TRBJ2-3 and V is TRBV6-1, with TRBD2 identical over 14 bases. Trimming cost V 6 bases and J 8 bases; bases outside gene matches: 7. The CDR3 covers 15 residues. Germline CDR1 MNHNS, CDR2 SASEGT. The CDR3 sequence is CASRPGTSGSGTQYF. CDR3 sequence (DNA): TGTGCCAGCAGACCCGGGACTAGCGGGAGCGGTACGCAGTATTTT.

This clonotype was seen many times. In nucleotides, the CDR3 is TGTGCCAGCCGAACGGGGGTGCGGCAGCCCCAGCATTTT. It specifies CASRTGVRQPQHF. V gene TRBV6-2 or TRBV6-3 combines with J gene TRBJ1-5; D might be TRBD1 (5 bases). The germline CDR1 and CDR2 sequences are MNHEY and SVGEGT. CDR3 size: 13 residues. Between the trimmed V and J ends, which lost 8 bases and 7 bases, there was a span of 15 bases.

This clonotype turned up a few times. This chain links TRBV12-3 or TRBV12-4 with TRBJ2-3; TRBD2 aligns across 9 bases. The CDR3 is 17 amino acids. V lost 3 bases and J lost 1; bases outside the gene matches: 8. CDR3 in DNA: TGTGCCAGCAGTTTGTTCTTGGCTAGCGGGGGCACAGATACGCAGTATTTT. This sequence encodes CASSLFLASGGTDTQYF.

This chain links TRBV30 with TRBJ2-1; no definite D call. Germline CDR1 GTSNPN, CDR2 SVGIG (reference sequence). Trimming stripped 7 bases from V and 7 bases from J, with 14 bases between. This CDR3 has 12 amino acids. CDR3 sequence reads: CASRGRENEQFF. DNA of the CDR3: TGTGCCTCGAGAGGCCGAGAGAATGAGCAGTTCTTC.

The V and J genes are TRBV7-8 and TRBJ2-7; D unresolved. Per the germline V gene, CDR1 is SGHVS and CDR2 is FQNEAQ. V was cut by 2 bases and J by 2 bases, with 13 bases left in between. The CDR3 consists of 15 residues. This CDR3 reads CASSLSRTSAYEQYV. The DNA of the CDR3 is TGTGCCAGCAGCTTATCCCGGACCTCTGCCTACGAGCAGTACGTC.

The table lists this clonotype with a few counts. The chain couples TRBV6-1 to TRBJ2-1, with 7 bases matching TRBD1. Per the germline V gene, CDR1 is MNHNS and CDR2 is SASEGT. The junction had 14 bases not matched to a gene; V was cut back by 6 bases and J by 12 bases. CDR3 size: 14 residues. In DNA form, the CDR3 reads TGTGCCAGCAGCCACCTAGACCACAGGGGAACGCAGTTCTTC. Protein: CASSHLDHRGTQFF.

This clonotype was observed at least ten times. This rearrangement joins TRBV5-1 to TRBJ2-7; weak D call: TRBD2 (5 bases). V was cut by 0 bases and J by 7 bases, with 17 bases left in between. Germline V lookup: CDR1 SGHRS, CDR2 YFSETQ. The CDR3 spans 15 residues. The DNA for the CDR3 is TGCGCCAGCAGCTTGGTGGGCCTCGGAGGTAATGAGCAGTACTTC. Translation gives CASSLVGLGGNEQYF.

This clonotype was picked up a small number of times. The chain combines TRBV4-3 with TRBJ2-3; D remains ambiguous. The length of the CDR3 is 13 residues. Trimming stripped 1 base from V and 6 bases from J, with 8 bases between. The germline V gene encodes CDR1 LGHNA and CDR2 YSLEER. The CDR3 region is CASSQALRDTQYF. The CDR3, as DNA: TGCGCCAGCAGCCAAGCTCTGCGTGATACGCAGTATTTT.